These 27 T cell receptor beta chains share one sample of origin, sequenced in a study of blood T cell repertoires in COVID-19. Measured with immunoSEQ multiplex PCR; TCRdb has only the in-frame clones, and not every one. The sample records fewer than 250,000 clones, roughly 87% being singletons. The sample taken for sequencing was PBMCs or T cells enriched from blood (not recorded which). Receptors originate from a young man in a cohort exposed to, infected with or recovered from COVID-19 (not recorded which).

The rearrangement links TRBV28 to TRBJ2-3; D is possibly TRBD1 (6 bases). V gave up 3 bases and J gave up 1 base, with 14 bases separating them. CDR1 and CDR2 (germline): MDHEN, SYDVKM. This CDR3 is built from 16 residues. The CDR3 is CASSFVGAPRTDTQYF. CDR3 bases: TGTGCCAGCAGTTTTGTGGGGGCCCCCCGCACAGATACGCAGTATTTT.

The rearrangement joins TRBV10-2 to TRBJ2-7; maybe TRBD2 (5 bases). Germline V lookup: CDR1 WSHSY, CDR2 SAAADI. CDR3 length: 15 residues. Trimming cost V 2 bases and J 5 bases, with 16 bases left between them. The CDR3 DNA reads TGCGCCAGCAGTGAGAGAGGGTTACTCTCTGACGAGCAGTACTTC. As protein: CASSERGLLSDEQYF.

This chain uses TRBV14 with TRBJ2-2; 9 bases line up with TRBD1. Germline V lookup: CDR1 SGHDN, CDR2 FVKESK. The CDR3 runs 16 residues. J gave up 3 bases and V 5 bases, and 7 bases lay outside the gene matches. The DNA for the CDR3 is TGTGCCAGCAGCTCCCGACAGGGGGTACACACCGGGGAGCTGTTTTTT. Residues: CASSSRQGVHTGELFF.

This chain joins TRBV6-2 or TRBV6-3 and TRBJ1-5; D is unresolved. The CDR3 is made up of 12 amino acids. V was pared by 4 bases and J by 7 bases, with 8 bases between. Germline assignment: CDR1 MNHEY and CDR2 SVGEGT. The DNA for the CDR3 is TGTGCCAGCAGTTCAAGTCTACAGCCCCAGCATTTT. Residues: CASSSSLQPQHF.

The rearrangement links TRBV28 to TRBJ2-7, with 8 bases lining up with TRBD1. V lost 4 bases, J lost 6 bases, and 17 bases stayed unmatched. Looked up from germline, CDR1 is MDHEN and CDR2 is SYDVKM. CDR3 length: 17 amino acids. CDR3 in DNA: TGTGCCAGCAGTTCCCAATCCTCACAGGGGGTGAAGCGCGAGCAGTACTTC. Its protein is CASSSQSSQGVKREQYF.

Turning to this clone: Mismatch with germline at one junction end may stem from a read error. Here the CDR3 DNA reads TGTGCCAGCAGCCCCCCTATTCGCGGGAACGCTGAAGCTTTCTTT. Protein sequence: CASSPPIRGNAEAFF. This chain connects TRBV28 to TRBJ1-1; no reliable D call. There are 15 residues in the CDR3. Germline CDR1 is MDHEN and CDR2 is SYDVKM.

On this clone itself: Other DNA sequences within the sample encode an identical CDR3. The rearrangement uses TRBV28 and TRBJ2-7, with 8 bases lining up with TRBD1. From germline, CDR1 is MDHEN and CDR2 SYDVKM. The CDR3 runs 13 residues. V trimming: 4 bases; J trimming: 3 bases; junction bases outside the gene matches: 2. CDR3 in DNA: TGTGCCAGCAGTTGGACAGGGAGCTACGAGCAGTACTTC. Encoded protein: CASSWTGSYEQYF.

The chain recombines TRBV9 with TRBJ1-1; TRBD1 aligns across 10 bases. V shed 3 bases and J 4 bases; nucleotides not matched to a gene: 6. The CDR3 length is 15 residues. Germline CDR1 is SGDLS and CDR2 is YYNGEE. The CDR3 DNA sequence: TGTGCCAGCAGCGCCTCCGGGACAGGGGTCACTGAAGCTTTCTTT. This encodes CASSASGTGVTEAFF.

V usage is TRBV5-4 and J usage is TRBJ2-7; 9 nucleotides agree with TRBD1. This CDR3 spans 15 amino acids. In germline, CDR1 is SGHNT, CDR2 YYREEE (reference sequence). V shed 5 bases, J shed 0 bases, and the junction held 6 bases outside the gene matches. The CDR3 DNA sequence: TGTGCCAGCAGTAGATTGACAGGGGGCTCCTACGAGCAGTACTTC. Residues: CASSRLTGGSYEQYF.

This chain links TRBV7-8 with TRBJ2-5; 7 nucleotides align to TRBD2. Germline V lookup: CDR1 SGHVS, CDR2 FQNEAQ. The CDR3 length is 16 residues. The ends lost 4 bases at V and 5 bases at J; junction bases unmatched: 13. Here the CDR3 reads CASSSPSGRFGETQYF. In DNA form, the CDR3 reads TGTGCCAGCAGCTCTCCTTCCGGGAGGTTCGGGGAGACCCAGTACTTC.

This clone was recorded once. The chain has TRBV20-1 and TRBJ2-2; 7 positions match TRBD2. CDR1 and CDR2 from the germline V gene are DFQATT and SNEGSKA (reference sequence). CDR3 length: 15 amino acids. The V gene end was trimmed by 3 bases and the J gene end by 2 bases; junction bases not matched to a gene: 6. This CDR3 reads CSASQSSGNTGELFF. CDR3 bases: TGCAGTGCTAGTCAGTCTAGCGGAAACACCGGGGAGCTGTTTTTT.

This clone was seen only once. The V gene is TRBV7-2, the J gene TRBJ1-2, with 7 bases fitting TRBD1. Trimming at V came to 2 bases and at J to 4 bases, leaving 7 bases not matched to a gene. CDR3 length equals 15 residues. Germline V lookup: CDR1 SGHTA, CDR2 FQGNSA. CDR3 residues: CASSLMEGAGYGYTF. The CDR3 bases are TGTGCCAGCAGCTTAATGGAGGGGGCGGGCTATGGCTACACCTTC.

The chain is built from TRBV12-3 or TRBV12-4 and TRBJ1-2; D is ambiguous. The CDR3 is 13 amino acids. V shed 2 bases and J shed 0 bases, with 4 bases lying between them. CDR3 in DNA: TGTGCCAGCAGTTTACTAGCTAACTATGGCTACACCTTC. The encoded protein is CASSLLANYGYTF.

The CDR3 nucleotides are TGCAGTGCTAGTAGGAATAGGGGGCAGGGGAACACTGAAGCTTTCTTT. It codes for CSASRNRGQGNTEAFF. The chain links TRBV20-1 to TRBJ1-1, with 7 positions matching TRBD1. J was trimmed by 1 base and V by 3 bases; bases with no gene match: 11. CDR1 DFQATT and CDR2 SNEGSKA come from the germline V gene (reference sequence). This CDR3 comprises 16 residues.

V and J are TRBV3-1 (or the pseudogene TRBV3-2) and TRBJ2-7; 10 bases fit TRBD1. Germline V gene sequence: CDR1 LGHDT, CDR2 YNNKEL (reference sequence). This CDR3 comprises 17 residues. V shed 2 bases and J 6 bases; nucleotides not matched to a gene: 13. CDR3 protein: CASSQRLTGTGVGEQYF. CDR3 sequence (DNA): TGTGCCAGCAGCCAAAGACTTACCGGGACAGGGGTTGGCGAGCAGTACTTC.

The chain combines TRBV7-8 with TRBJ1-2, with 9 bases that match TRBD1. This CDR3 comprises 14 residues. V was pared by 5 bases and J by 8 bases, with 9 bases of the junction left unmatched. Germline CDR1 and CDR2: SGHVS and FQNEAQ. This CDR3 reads CASSQGDRVGGYTF. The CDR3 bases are TGTGCCAGCAGCCAAGGGGACAGGGTAGGAGGCTACACCTTC.

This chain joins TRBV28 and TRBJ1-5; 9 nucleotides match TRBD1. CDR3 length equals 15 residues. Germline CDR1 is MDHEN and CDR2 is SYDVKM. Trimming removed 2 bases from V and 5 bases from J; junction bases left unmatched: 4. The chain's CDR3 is CASSLVGTGYQPQHF. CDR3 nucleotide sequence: TGTGCCAGCAGTTTAGTGGGGACAGGGTATCAGCCCCAGCATTTT. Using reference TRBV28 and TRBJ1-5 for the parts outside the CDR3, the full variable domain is DVKVTQSSRYLVKRTGEKVFLECVQDMDHENMFWYRQDPGLGLRLIYFSYDVKMKEKGDIPEGYSVSREKKERFSLILESASTNQTSMYLCASSLVGTGYQPQHFGDGTRLSIL.

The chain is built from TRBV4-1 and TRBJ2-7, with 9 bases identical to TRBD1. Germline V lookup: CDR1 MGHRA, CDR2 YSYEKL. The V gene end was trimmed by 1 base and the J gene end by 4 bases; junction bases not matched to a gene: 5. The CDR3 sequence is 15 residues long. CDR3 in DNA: TGCGCCAGCAGCCAAGTACGGACAGGGGTATACGAGCAGTACTTC. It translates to CASSQVRTGVYEQYF.

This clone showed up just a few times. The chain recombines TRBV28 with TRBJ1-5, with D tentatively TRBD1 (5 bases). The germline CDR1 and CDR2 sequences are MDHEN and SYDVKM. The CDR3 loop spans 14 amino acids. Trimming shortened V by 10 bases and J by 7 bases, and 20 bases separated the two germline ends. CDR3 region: CATRTSGFGQPQHF. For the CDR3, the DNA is TGTGCCACCCGAACCTCAGGGTTCGGGCAGCCCCAGCATTTT.

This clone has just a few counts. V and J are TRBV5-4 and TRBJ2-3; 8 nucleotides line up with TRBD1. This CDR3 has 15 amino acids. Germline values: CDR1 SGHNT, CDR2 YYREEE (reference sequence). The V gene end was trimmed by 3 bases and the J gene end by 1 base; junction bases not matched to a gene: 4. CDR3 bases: TGTGCCAGCAGCTCCGCAGGGGGCCGCACAGATACGCAGTATTTT. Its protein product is CASSSAGGRTDTQYF.

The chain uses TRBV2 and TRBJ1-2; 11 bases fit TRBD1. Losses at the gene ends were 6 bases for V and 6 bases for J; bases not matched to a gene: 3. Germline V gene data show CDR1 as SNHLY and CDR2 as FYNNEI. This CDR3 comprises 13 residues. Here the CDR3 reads CASSGQGAHGYTF. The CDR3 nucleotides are TGTGCCAGCAGCGGACAGGGGGCGCATGGCTACACCTTC.

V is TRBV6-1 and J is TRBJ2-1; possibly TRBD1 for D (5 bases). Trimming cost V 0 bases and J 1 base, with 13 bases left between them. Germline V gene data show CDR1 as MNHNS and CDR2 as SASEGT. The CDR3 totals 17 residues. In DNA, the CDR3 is TGTGCCAGCAGTGAAGCCTTCGCAGGGCATTCCTACAATGAGCAGTTCTTC. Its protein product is CASSEAFAGHSYNEQFF.

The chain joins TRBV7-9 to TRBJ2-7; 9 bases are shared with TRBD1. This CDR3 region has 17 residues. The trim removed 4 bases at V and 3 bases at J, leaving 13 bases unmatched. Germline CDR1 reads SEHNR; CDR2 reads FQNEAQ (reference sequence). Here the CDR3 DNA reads TGTGCCAGCAGCTCTCCGGGACAGGGAACGGCAAGCTACGAGCAGTACTTC. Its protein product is CASSSPGQGTASYEQYF.

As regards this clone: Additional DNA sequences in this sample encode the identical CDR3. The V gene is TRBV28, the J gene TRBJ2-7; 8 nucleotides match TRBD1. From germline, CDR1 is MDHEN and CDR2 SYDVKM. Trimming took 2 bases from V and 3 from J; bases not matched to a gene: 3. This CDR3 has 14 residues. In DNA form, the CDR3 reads TGTGCCAGCAGTTTAGGACAGGGCGGCTACGAGCAGTACTTC. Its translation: CASSLGQGGYEQYF.

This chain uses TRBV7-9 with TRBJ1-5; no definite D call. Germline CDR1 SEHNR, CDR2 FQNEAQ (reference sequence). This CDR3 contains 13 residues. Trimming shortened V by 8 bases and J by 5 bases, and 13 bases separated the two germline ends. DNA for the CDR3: TGTGCCAGCTCCCCTGGCGGTTATCAGCCCCAGCATTTT. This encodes CASSPGGYQPQHF.

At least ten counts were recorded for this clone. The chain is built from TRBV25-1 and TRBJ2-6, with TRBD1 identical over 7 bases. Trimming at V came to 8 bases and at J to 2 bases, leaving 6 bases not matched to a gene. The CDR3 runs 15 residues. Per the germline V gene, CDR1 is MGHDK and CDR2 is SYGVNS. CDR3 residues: CASGEQGPGANVLTF. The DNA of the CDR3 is TGTGCCAGCGGAGAACAGGGGCCTGGGGCCAACGTCCTGACTTTC. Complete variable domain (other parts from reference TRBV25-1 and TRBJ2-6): EADIYQTPRYLVIGTGKKITLECSQTMGHDKMYWYQQDPGMELHLIHYSYGVNSTEKGDLSSESTVSRIRTEHFPLTLESARPSHTSQYLCASGEQGPGANVLTFGAGSRLTVL.

CDR3 in amino acids: CASSQEGLGGQPNSPLHF. The CDR3 DNA is TGTGCCAGCAGCCAAGAAGGCTTGGGGGGACAGCCCAATTCACCCCTCCACTTT. The chain is built from TRBV4-2 and TRBJ1-6, with 7 bases aligning to TRBD1. CDR3 length: 18 residues. Trimming removed 0 bases from V and 7 bases from J; junction bases left unmatched: 12. The germline V gene encodes CDR1 LGHNA and CDR2 YNFKEQ.